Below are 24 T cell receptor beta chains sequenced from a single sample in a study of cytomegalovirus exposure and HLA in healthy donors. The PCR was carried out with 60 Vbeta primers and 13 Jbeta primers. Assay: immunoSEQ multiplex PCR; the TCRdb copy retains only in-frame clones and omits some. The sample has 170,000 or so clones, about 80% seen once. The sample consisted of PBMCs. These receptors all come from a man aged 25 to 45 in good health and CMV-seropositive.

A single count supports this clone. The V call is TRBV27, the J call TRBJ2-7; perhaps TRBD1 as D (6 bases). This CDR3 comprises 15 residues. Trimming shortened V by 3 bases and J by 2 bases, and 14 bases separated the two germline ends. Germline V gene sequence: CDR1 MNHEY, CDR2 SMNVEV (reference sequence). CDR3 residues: CASSLTGVYTYEQYF. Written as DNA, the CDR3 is TGTGCCAGCAGTTTGACAGGCGTCTATACCTACGAGCAGTACTTC.

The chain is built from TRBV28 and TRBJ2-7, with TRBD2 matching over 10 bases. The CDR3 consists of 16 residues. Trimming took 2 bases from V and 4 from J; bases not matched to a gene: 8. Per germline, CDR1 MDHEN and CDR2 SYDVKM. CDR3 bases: TGTGCCAGCAGTTTAGGGTCTAGCGGGAGAACATACGAGCAGTACTTC. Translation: CASSLGSSGRTYEQYF.

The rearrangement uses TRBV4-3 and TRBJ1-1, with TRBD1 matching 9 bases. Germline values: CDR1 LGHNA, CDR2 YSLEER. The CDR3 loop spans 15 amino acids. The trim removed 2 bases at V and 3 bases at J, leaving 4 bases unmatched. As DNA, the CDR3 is TGCGCCAGCAGCCAAACGGACAGGGGCTACACTGAAGCTTTCTTT. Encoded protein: CASSQTDRGYTEAFF.

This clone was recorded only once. CDR3 in DNA: TGTGCCAGCAGCTACGGGACAGACATCTCCTACGAGCAGTACTTC. Amino acids: CASSYGTDISYEQYF. This sequence joins TRBV9 and TRBJ2-7, with 7 bases lining up with TRBD1. The CDR3 covers 15 residues. The germline V gene has CDR1 SGDLS and CDR2 YYNGEE. The junction had 7 bases not matched to a gene; V was cut back by 4 bases and J by 0 bases.

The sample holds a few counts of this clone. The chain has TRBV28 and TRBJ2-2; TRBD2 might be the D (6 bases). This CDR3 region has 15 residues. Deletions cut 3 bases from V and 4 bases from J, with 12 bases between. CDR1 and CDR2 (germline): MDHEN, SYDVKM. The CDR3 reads CASSFSSAGTGELFF. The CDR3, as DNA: TGTGCCAGCAGTTTTTCTAGCGCGGGCACCGGGGAGCTGTTTTTT.

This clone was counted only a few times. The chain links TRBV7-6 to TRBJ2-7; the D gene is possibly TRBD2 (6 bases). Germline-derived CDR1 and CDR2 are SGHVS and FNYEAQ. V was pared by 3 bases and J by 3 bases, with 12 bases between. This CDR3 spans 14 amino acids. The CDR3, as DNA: TGTGCCAGCAGCTTGGGAGCGGAGGGCTACGAGCAGTACTTC. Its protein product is CASSLGAEGYEQYF.

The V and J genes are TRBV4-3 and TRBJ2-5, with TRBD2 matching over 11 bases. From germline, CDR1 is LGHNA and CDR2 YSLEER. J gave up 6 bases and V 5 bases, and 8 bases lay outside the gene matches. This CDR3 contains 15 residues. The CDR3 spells CASSTRLAGLQTQYF. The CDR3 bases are TGCGCCAGCAGCACGCGACTAGCGGGGTTACAGACCCAGTACTTC.

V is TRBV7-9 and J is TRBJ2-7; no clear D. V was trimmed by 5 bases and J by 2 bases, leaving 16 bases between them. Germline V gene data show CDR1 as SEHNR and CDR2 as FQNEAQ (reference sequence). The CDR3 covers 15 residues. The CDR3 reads CASSQVLSAAYEQYF. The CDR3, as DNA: TGTGCCAGCAGCCAAGTGCTGTCCGCGGCCTACGAGCAGTACTTC. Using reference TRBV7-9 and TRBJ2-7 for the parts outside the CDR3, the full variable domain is DTGVSQNPRHKITKRGQNVTFRCDPISEHNRLYWYRQTLGQGPEFLTYFQNEAQLEKSRLLSDRFSAERPKGSFSTLEIQRTEQGDSAMYLCASSQVLSAAYEQYFGPGTRLTVT.

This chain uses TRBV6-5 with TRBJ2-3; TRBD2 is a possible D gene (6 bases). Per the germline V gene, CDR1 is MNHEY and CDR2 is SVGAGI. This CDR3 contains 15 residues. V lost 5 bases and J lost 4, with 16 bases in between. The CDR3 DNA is TGTGCCAGCAGTCTGGGGGGTTCGTCCCCAGATACGCAGTATTTT. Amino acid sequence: CASSLGGSSPDTQYF.

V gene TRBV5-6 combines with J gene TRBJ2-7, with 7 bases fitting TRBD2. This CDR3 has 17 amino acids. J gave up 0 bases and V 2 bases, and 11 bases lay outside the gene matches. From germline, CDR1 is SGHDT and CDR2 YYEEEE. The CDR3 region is CASSFRSSGLSSYEQYF. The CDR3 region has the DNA TGTGCCAGCAGCTTTCGGTCTAGCGGCCTGAGCTCCTACGAGCAGTACTTC.

CDR3 protein: CASRRGTVNTEAFF. In DNA form, the CDR3 reads TGTGCCAGCAGAAGGGGGACGGTGAACACTGAAGCTTTCTTT. The V and J genes are TRBV11-3 and TRBJ1-1; perhaps TRBD1 as D (6 bases). This CDR3 contains 14 residues. Trimming left V 6 bases short and J 0 bases short, with 11 bases between. Germline V gene lookup returns CDR1 SGHNT and CDR2 YENEEA. Together with reference TRBV11-3 and TRBJ1-1, the CDR3 gives the full variable domain: EAGVVQSPRYKIIEKKQPVAFWCNPISGHNTLYWYLQNLGQGPELLIRYENEEAVDDSQLPKDRFSAERLKGVDSTLKIQPAELGDSAVYLCASRRGTVNTEAFFGQGTRLTVV.

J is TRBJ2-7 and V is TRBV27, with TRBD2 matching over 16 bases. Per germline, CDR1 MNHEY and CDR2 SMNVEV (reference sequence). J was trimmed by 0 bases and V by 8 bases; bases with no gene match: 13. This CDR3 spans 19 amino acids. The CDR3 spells CASAFEGTSGRAFSYEQYF. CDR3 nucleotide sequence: TGTGCCAGCGCGTTTGAAGGGACTAGCGGGAGGGCCTTCTCCTACGAGCAGTACTTC.

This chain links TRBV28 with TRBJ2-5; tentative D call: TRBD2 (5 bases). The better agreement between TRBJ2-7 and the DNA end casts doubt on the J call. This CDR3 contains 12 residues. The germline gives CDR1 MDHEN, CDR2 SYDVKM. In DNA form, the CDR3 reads TGTGCCAGCATGGGGAGTCCCAACGAGCAGTACTTC. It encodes CASMGSPNEQYF.

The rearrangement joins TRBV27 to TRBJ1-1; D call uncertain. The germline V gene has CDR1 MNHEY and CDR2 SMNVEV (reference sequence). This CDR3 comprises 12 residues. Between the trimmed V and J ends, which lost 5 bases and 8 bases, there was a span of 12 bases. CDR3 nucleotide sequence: TGTGCCAGCAGTGGATCCGGGGAAGAAGCTTTCTTT. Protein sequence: CASSGSGEEAFF.

CDR3 nucleotides: TGTGCCAGCAGTTTTAGTACTACCGGCTACGAGCAGTACTTC. Its protein is CASSFSTTGYEQYF. The rearrangement uses TRBV27 and TRBJ2-7; D unclear. The V gene lost 3 bases and the J gene lost 3 bases, with 12 bases spanning the gap. Germline V lookup: CDR1 MNHEY, CDR2 SMNVEV (reference sequence). This CDR3 has 14 amino acids.

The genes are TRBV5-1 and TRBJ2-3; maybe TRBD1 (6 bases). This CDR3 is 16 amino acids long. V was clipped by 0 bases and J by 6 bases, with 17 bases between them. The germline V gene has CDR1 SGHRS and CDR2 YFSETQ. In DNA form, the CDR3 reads TGCGCCAGCAGCTTGGGGTGGGGCAGGGGAGCGGATACGCAGTATTTT. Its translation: CASSLGWGRGADTQYF.

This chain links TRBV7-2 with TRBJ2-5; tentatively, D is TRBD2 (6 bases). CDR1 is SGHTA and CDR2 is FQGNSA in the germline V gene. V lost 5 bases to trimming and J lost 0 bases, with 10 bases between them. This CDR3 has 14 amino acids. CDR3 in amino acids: CASSPWTNQETQYF. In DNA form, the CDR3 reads TGTGCCAGCAGCCCATGGACTAACCAAGAGACCCAGTACTTC.

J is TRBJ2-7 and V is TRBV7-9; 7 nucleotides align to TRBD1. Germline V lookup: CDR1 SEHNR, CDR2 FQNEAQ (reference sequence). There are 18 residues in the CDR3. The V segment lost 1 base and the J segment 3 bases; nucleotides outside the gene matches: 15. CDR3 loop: CASSLVQGTYRGNYEQYF. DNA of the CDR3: TGTGCCAGCAGCTTAGTTCAAGGGACCTACAGGGGAAACTACGAGCAGTACTTC.

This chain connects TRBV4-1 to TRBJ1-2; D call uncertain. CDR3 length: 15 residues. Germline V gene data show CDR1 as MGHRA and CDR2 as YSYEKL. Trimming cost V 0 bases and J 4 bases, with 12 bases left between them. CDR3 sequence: CASSQEGQNPYGYTF. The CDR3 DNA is TGCGCCAGCAGCCAAGAGGGCCAGAACCCCTATGGCTACACCTTC.

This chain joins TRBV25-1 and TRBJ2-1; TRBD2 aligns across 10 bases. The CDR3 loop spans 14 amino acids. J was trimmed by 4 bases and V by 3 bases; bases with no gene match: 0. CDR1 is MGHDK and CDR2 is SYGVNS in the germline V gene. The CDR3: CASSDSGGYNEQFF. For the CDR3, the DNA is TGTGCCAGCAGTGATAGCGGGGGGTACAATGAGCAGTTCTTC.

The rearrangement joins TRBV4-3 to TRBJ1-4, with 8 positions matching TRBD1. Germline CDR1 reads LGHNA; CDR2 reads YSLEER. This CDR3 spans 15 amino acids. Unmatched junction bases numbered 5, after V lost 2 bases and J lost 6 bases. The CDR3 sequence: CASSQLTGVYEKLFF. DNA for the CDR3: TGCGCCAGCAGCCAATTGACAGGGGTTTATGAAAAACTGTTTTTT.

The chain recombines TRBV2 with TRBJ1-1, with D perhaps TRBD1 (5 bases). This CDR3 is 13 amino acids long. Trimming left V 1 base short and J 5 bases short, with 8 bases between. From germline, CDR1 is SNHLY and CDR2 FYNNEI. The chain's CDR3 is CASSEGSGTEAFF. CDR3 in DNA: TGTGCCAGCAGTGAAGGCTCAGGGACTGAAGCTTTCTTT. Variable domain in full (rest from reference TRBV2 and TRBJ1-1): EPEVTQTPSHQVTQMGQEVILRCVPISNHLYFYWYRQILGQKVEFLVSFYNNEISEKSEIFDDQFSVERPDGSNFTLKIRSTKLEDSAMYFCASSEGSGTEAFFGQGTRLTVV.

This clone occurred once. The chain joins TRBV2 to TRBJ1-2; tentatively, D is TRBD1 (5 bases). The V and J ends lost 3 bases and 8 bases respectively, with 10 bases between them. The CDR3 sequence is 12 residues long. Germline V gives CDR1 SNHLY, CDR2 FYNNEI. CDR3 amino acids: CASSERQRGYTF. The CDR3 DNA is TGTGCCAGCAGTGAGAGACAGAGGGGCTACACCTTC.

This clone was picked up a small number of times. CDR3 DNA sequence: TGTGCCATCAGTGAGTCTGTAGTTTCTGTAAGGGGCACCGGGGAGCTGTTTTTT. The encoded protein is CAISESVVSVRGTGELFF. This chain uses TRBV10-3 with TRBJ2-2, with D perhaps TRBD1 (5 bases). The CDR3 has 18 amino acids. The germline CDR1 and CDR2 sequences are ENHRY and SYGVKD. V lost 0 bases and J lost 4, with 18 bases in between.